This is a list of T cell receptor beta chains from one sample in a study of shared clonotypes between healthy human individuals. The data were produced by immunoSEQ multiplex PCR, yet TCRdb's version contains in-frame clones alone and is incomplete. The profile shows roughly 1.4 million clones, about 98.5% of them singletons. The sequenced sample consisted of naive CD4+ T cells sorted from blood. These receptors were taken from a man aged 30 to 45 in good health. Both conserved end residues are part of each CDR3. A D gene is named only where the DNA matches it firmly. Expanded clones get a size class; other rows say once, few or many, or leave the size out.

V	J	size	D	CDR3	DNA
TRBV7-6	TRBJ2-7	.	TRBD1	CASSWTGGDYEQYF	TGTGCCAGCAGCTGGACAGGGGGTGACTACGAGCAGTACTTC
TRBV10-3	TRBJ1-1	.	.	CAISVGGLNTEAFF	TGTGCCATCAGTGTGGGGGGACTAAACACTGAAGCTTTCTTT
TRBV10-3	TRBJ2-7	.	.	CAISEWGGQHRLEQYF	TGTGCCATCAGTGAGTGGGGGGGACAGCACCGTCTCGAGCAGTACTTC
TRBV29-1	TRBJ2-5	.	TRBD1	CSVQAGTGGETQYF	TGCAGCGTGCAAGCCGGGACAGGGGGGGAGACCCAGTACTTC
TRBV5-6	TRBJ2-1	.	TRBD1	CASSLFPTGVNNEQFF	TGTGCCAGCAGCTTATTCCCCACAGGGGTAAACAATGAGCAGTTCTTC
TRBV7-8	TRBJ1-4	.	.	CASSLDGSNEKLFF	TGTGCCAGCAGCCTTGACGGCAGCAATGAAAAACTGTTTTTT
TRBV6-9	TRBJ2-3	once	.	CASSYRTRDFWSTDTQYF	TGTGCCAGCAGTTATCGGACTCGGGACTTCTGGAGCACAGATACGCAGTATTTT
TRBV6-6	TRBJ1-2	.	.	CASSQIRDGYTF	TGTGCCAGCAGTCAAATACGGGATGGCTACACCTTC
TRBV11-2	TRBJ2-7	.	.	CASSLSGSYEQYF	TGTGCCAGCAGCTTATCCGGGTCCTACGAGCAGTACTTC
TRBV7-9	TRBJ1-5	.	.	CASSPMGNNQPQHF	TGTGCCAGCAGCCCGATGGGGAACAATCAGCCCCAGCATTTT
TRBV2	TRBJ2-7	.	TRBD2	CASSEVTSALLWEQYF	TGTGCCAGCAGTGAAGTCACTAGCGCCCTTTTGTGGGAGCAGTACTTC
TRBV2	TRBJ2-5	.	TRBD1	CASGQEETQYF	TGTGCCAGCGGACAGGAAGAGACCCAGTACTTC
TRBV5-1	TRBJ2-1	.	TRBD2	CASSAASGSYNEQFF	TGCGCCAGCAGCGCCGCTAGCGGGAGTTACAATGAGCAGTTCTTC
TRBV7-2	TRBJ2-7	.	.	CASSLMGEQYF	TGTGCCAGCAGCTTAATGGGCGAGCAGTACTTC
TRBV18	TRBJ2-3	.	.	CASLLNRGFTDTQYF	TGTGCCAGCTTACTAAATCGAGGATTCACAGATACGCAGTATTTT
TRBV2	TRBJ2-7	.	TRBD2	CASRRLAGKYEQYF	TGTGCCAGCAGAAGACTAGCGGGAAAGTACGAGCAGTACTTC
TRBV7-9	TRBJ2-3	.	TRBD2	CASSFTSGSADTQYF	TGTGCCAGCAGCTTTACTAGCGGGAGTGCAGATACGCAGTATTTT
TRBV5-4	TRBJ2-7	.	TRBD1	CATSGQGANEQYF	TGTGCCACTTCGGGACAGGGGGCAAATGAGCAGTACTTC
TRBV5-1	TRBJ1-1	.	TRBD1	CASSAVWDRINTEAFF	TGCGCCAGCAGCGCCGTTTGGGACAGAATTAACACTGAAGCTTTCTTT
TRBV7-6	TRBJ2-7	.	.	CASSLGGALSYEQYF	TGTGCCAGCAGCTTGGGAGGCGCTCTCTCCTACGAGCAGTACTTC
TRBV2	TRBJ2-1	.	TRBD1	CASRMTGPYNEQFF	TGTGCCAGCAGAATGACAGGGCCCTACAATGAGCAGTTCTTC
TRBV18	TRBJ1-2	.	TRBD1	CASSPGTGENGYTF	TGTGCCAGCTCACCAGGGACAGGGGAGAATGGCTACACCTTC
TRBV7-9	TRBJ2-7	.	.	CASSSPGDYEQYF	TGTGCCAGCAGTTCTCCGGGAGACTACGAGCAGTACTTC
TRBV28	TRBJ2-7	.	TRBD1	CATRWDRGYEQYF	TGTGCCACCCGCTGGGACAGGGGTTACGAGCAGTACTTC
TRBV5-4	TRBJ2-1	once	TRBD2	CASSLAGGSINEQFF	TGTGCCAGCAGCTTAGCGGGAGGTTCAATCAATGAGCAGTTCTTC
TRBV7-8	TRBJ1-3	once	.	CASSLAPAGGNTIYF	TGTGCCAGCAGCTTAGCGCCCGCAGGGGGAAACACCATATATTTT
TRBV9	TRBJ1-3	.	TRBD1	CASSVGLTGAENTIYF	TGTGCCAGCAGCGTAGGCCTAACAGGGGCCGAAAACACCATATATTTT
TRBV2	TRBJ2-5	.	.	CASSEARGRETQYF	TGTGCCAGCAGTGAAGCAAGGGGACGAGAGACCCAGTACTTC
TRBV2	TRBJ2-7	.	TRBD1	CASSDRTGSEQYF	TGTGCCAGCAGTGATCGGACAGGCTCCGAGCAGTACTTC
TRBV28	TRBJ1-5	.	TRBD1	CASILTGSNQPQHF	TGTGCCAGCATCCTGACAGGGAGCAATCAGCCCCAGCATTTT
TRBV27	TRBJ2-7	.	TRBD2	CASSLKRETPYEQYF	TGTGCCAGCAGTTTAAAGCGGGAGACTCCCTACGAGCAGTACTTC
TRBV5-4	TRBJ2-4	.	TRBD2	CASSMGLAGIAKNIQYF	TGTGCCAGCAGCATGGGACTAGCGGGTATAGCCAAAAACATTCAGTACTTC
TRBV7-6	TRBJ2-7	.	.	CASSLVVSPSSTYEQYF	TGTGCCAGCAGCTTAGTGGTGTCTCCCTCCTCTACCTACGAGCAGTACTTC
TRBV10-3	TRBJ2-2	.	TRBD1	CAISGIQGATGELFF	TGTGCCATCAGTGGAATACAGGGGGCCACCGGGGAGCTGTTTTTT
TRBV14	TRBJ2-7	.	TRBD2	CASSLMGLAGVQVQYF	TGTGCCAGCAGCCTGATGGGACTAGCGGGAGTGCAGGTGCAGTACTTC
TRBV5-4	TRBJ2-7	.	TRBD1	CASSLRQGSDEQYF	TGTGCCAGCAGCTTGAGACAGGGAAGCGACGAGCAGTACTTC
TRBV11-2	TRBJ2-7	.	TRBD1	CASSLGTASYEQYF	TGTGCCAGCAGCCTCGGGACAGCTTCCTACGAGCAGTACTTC
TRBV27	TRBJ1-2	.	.	CASSTGRIYGYTF	TGTGCCAGCAGCACAGGGCGTATTTATGGCTACACCTTC
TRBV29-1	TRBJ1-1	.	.	CSVAGVLNTEAFF	TGCAGCGTAGCAGGGGTTTTGAACACTGAAGCTTTCTTT
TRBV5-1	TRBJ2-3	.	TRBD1	CASSTGTGGEDTQYF	TGCGCCAGCAGCACCGGGACAGGGGGGGAAGATACGCAGTATTTT
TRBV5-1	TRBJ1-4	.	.	CASSLAAGAQAGEKLFF	TGCGCCAGCAGCTTGGCGGCTGGGGCGCAGGCGGGGGAAAAACTGTTTTTT
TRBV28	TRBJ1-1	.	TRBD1	CASSRLWSRTGSVAFF	TGTGCCAGCAGCCGCTTGTGGTCACGGACAGGTAGCGTAGCTTTCTTT
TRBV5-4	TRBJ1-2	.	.	CASSFGQDYGYTF	TGTGCCAGCAGTTTTGGACAAGACTATGGCTACACCTTC
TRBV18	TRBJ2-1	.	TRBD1	CASSPLTGGDEQFF	TGTGCCAGCTCACCGCTGACAGGGGGTGATGAGCAGTTCTTC
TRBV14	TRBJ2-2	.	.	CASSHVANTGELFF	TGTGCCAGCAGCCATGTGGCGAACACCGGGGAGCTGTTTTTT
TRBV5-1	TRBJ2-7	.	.	CASSLAELVSYEQYF	TGCGCCAGCAGCTTGGCCGAACTAGTTTCCTACGAGCAGTACTTC
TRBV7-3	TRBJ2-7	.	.	CASSLGGVPYEQYF	TGTGCCAGCAGCCTCGGCGGGGTGCCCTACGAGCAGTACTTC
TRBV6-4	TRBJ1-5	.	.	CASSEKPGGAQPQHF	TGTGCCAGCAGTGAAAAACCGGGGGGGGCTCAGCCCCAGCATTTT